The T cell receptor (beta chain) described here comes from a study of technical replicates of blood from several donors. V was cut by 4 bases and J by 1 base, with 11 bases left in between. This CDR3 is 14 amino acids long. CDR1 MNHNS and CDR2 SASEGT come from the germline V gene. TCRdb's table, derived via immunoSEQ multiplex PCR, lists solely in-frame clones and lacks some. Of fewer than 95,000 clones in the sample, approximately 93% are singletons; the top ten hold around 0.25%. The sequencing input was T cells isolated from PBMCs. The origin of this receptor is a human donor in good health. This chain links TRBV6-1 with TRBJ2-7; D unclear. The CDR3 sequence: CASSVLGESYEQYF. The DNA for the CDR3 is TGTGCCAGCAGTGTTCTGGGCGAATCCTACGAGCAGTACTTC.